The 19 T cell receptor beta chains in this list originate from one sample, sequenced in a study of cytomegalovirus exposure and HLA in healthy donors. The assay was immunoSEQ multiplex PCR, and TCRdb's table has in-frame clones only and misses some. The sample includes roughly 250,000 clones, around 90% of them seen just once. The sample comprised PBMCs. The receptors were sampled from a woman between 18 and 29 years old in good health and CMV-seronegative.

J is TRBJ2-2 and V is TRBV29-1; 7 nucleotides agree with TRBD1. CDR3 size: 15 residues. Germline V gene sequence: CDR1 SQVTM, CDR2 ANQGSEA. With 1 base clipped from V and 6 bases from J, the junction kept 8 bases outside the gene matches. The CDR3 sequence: CSVEGGTEGPGELFF. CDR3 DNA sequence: TGCAGCGTTGAAGGAGGGACAGAAGGGCCCGGGGAGCTGTTTTTT.

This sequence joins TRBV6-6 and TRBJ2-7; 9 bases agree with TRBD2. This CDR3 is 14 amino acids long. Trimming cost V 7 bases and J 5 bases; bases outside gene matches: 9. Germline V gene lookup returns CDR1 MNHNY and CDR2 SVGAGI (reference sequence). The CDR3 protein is CASTQRGEIDEQYF. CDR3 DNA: TGTGCCAGCACTCAGCGGGGGGAAATCGACGAGCAGTACTTC.

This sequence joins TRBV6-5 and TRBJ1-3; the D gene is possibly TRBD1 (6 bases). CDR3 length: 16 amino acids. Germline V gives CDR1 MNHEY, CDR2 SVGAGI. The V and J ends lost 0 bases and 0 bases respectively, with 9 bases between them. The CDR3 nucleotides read TGTGCCAGCAGTTACTCCGGACAGAACTCTGGAAACACCATATATTTT. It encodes CASSYSGQNSGNTIYF.

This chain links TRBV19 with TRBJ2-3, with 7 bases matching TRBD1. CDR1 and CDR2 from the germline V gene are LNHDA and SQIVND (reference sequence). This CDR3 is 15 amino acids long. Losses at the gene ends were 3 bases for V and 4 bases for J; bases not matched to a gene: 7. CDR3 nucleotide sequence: TGTGCCAGTAGTATGGGTGACAGGGTCGCAGATACGCAGTATTTT. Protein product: CASSMGDRVADTQYF.

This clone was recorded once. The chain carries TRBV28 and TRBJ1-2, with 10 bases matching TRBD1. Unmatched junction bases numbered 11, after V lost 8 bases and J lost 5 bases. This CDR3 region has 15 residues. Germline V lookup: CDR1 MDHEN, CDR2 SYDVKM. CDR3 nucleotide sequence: TGTGCCAGCGGGACAGGGGTTACGATAGCGTATGGCTACACCTTC. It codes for CASGTGVTIAYGYTF.

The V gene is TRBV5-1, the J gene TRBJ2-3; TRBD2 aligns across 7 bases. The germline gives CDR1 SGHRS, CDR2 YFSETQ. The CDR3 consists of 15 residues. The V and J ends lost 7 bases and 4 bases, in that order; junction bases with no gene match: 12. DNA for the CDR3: TGCGCCAGCGTCCTAGCGGTGAACCGCGCAGATACGCAGTATTTT. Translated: CASVLAVNRADTQYF.

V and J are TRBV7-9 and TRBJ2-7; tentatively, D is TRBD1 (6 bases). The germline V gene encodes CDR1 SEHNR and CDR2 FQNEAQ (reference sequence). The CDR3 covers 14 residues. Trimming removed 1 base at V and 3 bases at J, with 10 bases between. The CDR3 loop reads CASSLGTDIYEQYF. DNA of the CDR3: TGTGCCAGCAGCTTAGGGACAGACATCTACGAGCAGTACTTC.

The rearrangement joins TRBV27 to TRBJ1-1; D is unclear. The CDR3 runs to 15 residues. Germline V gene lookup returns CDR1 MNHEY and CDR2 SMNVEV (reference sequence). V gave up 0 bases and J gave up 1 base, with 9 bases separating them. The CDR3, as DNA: TGTGCCAGCAGTTTATCCGCCGGAGCGAACACTGAAGCTTTCTTT. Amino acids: CASSLSAGANTEAFF.

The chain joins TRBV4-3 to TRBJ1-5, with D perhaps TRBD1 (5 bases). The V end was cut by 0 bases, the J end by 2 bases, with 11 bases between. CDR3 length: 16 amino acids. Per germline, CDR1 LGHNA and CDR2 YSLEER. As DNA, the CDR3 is TGCGCCAGCAGCCAAGAAAGGGGCTGGGGCAATCAGCCCCAGCATTTT. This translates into CASSQERGWGNQPQHF.

CDR3: CASILIGSTEAFF. CDR3 coding DNA: TGTGCCAGTATATTGATTGGGAGCACTGAAGCTTTCTTT. This sequence joins TRBV19 and TRBJ1-1; no definite D call. With 7 bases removed from V and 4 bases from J, the gap between germline ends came to 13 bases. This CDR3 has 13 amino acids. The germline V gene encodes CDR1 LNHDA and CDR2 SQIVND (reference sequence). Using reference TRBV19 and TRBJ1-1 for the parts outside the CDR3, the full variable domain is DGGITQSPKYLFRKEGQNVTLSCEQNLNHDAMYWYRQDPGQGLRLIYYSQIVNDFQKGDIAEGYSVSREKKESFPLTVTSAQKNPTAFYLCASILIGSTEAFFGQGTRLTVV.

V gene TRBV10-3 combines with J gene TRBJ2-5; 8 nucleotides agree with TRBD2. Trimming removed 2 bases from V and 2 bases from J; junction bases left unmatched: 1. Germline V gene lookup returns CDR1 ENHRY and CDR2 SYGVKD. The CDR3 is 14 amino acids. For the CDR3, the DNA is TGTGCCATCAGTGAGGTAGCGGGACAAGAGACCCAGTACTTC. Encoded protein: CAISEVAGQETQYF.

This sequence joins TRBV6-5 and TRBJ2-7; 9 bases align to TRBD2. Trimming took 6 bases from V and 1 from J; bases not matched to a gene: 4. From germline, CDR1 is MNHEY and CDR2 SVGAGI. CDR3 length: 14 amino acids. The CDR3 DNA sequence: TGTGCCAGCAGACAAAGCGGGGGGTCCTACGAGCAGTACTTC. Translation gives CASRQSGGSYEQYF.

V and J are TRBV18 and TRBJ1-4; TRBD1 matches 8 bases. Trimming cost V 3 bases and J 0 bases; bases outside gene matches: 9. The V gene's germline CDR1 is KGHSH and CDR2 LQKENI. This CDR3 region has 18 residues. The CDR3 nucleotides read TGTGCCAGCTCACCCCTTACGGGACAGGTTGCAACTAATGAAAAACTGTTTTTT. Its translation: CASSPLTGQVATNEKLFF. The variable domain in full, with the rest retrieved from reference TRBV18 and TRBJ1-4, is NAGVMQNPRHLVRRRGQEARLRCSPMKGHSHVYWYRQLPEEGLKFMVYLQKENIIDESGMPKERFSAEFPKEGPSILRIQQVVRGDSAAYFCASSPLTGQVATNEKLFFGSGTQLSVL.

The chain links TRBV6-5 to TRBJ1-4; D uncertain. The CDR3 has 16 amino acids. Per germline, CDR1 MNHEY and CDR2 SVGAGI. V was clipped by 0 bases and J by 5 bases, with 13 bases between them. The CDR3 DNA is TGTGCCAGCAGTTACTCATCTCGGCGGATAAATGAAAAACTGTTTTTT. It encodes CASSYSSRRINEKLFF.

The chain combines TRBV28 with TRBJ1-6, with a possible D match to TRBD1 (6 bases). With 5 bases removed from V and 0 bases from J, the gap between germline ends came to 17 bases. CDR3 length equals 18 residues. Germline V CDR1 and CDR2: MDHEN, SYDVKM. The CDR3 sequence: CASSGGQAPSSYNSPLHF. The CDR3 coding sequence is TGTGCCAGCAGTGGGGGACAAGCCCCGAGCTCCTATAATTCACCCCTCCACTTT.

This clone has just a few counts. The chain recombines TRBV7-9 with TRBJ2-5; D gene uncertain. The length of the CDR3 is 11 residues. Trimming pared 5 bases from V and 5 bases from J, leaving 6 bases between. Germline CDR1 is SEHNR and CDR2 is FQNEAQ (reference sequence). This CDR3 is CASSPQETQYF. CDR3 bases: TGTGCCAGCAGCCCCCAGGAGACCCAGTACTTC.

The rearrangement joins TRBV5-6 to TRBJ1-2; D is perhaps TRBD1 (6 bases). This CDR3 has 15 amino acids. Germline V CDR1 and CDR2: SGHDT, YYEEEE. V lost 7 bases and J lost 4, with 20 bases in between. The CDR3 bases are TGTGCCAGCGGTTTCCTGGACAGTCAATTCTATGGCTACACCTTC. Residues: CASGFLDSQFYGYTF.

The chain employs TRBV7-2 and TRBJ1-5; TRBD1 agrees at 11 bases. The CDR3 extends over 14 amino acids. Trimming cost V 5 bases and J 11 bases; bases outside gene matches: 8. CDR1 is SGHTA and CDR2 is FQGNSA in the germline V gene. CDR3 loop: CASSPLWDRGAQHF. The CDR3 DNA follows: TGTGCCAGCAGCCCCCTATGGGACAGGGGGGCCCAGCATTTT.

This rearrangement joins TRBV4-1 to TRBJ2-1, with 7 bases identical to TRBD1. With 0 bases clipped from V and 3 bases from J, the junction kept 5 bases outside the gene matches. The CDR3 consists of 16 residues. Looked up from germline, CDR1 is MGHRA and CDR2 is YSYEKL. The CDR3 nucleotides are TGCGCCAGCAGCCAAGAAGGCAGGGGGTACTACAATGAGCAGTTCTTC. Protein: CASSQEGRGYYNEQFF.